This TCR beta chain was documented in a study of T-cell memory formation after mild COVID-19. Overall study: The two donors had largely donor-specific TCR clusters.

The CDR3 length is 15 residues. V dropped 5 bases and J dropped 4; count of bases not matched to a gene: 10. In germline, CDR1 is SGHVS, CDR2 FNYEAQ. In this sample, this clonotype turned up a few times. TCRdb redid the calling of the 5' RACE reads with MiXCR, one entry per CDR3 protein. The table shows about 310,000 distinct CDR3 sequences, with approximately 19% occurring only once. The sequenced sample was PBMCs or a T cell subset sorted from them (not recorded which). V gene TRBV7-6 combines with J gene TRBJ1-2; 7 bases align to TRBD1. The origin of this receptor is a man younger than 30 who had mild COVID-19 (a few samples of this study predate the infection). Cell type and time point are not known. This chain's CDR3 is CASSQSGTASYGYTF. The CDR3 region has the DNA TGTGCCAGCAGCCAGAGCGGGACAGCTTCCTATGGCTACACCTTC.